This entry lists 26 T cell receptor beta chains sequenced from one sample in a study of molecular identifiers for immune sequencing clone quantification. TCRdb recomputed calls from the PCR reads with MiXCR, one row per CDR3 protein. The sample lists around 460,000 distinct CDR3 sequences; about a quarter were seen once. Sequenced material: naive CD8+ T cells from blood, with Jurkat cell RNA spiked in. Subset indicated: FACS-sorted CD8+CD4-CCR7+CD45RA+ naive T cells. The receptors derive from a human donor in good health. Some libraries in this study had Jurkat cell RNA spiked in.

The chain employs TRBV12-3 or TRBV12-4 and TRBJ1-2; no clear D gene. This CDR3 is built from 12 residues. V lost 6 bases and J lost 5, with 10 bases in between. The CDR3 protein is CASSMGAYGYTF. DNA of the CDR3: TGTGCCAGCAGCATGGGAGCTTATGGCTACACCTTC.

The chain couples TRBV19 to TRBJ2-2; D is unclear. Germline V gene lookup returns CDR1 LNHDA and CDR2 SQIVND (reference sequence). This CDR3 region has 14 residues. Trimming removed 3 bases at V and 0 bases at J, with 5 bases between. The CDR3 coding sequence is TGTGCCAGTAGTATCGTCGCGAACACCGGGGAGCTGTTTTTT. This encodes CASSIVANTGELFF.

This clonotype has just one count. One junction end does not reproduce the germline sequence, and a read error may be involved. J is TRBJ2-7 and V is TRBV5-3; D not certain. TRBV5-3 is an ORF for which the function is uncertain. This CDR3 is 13 amino acids long. DNA for the CDR3: TGTGCCAGCAGCTTGGAACCCTCCTACGAGCGGTACTTC. Protein: CASSLEPSYERYF.

This clonotype was seen only a few times. The CDR3 sequence: CASSYVRGIGSRNTEAFF. The DNA for the CDR3 is TGTGCCAGCAGTTACGTCAGGGGAATTGGTAGTCGGAACACTGAAGCTTTCTTT. The chain employs TRBV6-2 or TRBV6-3 and TRBJ1-1; a possible D gene is TRBD1 (6 bases). V lost 2 bases and J lost 1, with 20 bases in between. This CDR3 spans 18 amino acids. CDR1 and CDR2 from the germline V gene are MNHEY and SVGEGT.

This chain connects TRBV27 to TRBJ2-2; 7 bases match TRBD2. The length of the CDR3 is 16 residues. V was clipped by 2 bases and J by 3 bases; unmatched bases: 6. Germline V gene data show CDR1 as MNHEY and CDR2 as SMNVEV (reference sequence). The CDR3 loop is CASSLNGGDDTGELFF. CDR3 sequence (DNA): TGTGCCAGCAGTTTAAATGGGGGGGATGACACCGGGGAGCTGTTTTTT.

This clonotype was counted between two and nine times. V and J are TRBV12-3 or TRBV12-4 and TRBJ1-1, with TRBD1 identical over 8 bases. CDR3 size: 14 residues. J was trimmed by 7 bases and V by 4 bases; bases with no gene match: 8. CDR3 in DNA: TGTGCCAGCAGTTCTACCGGGACAGGCCTTGAAGCTTTCTTT. It translates to CASSSTGTGLEAFF.

This clonotype turned up a few times. This sequence joins TRBV20-1 and TRBJ2-6, with unresolved D. This CDR3 has 15 amino acids. The V end was cut by 0 bases, the J end by 2 bases, with 8 bases between. Germline values: CDR1 DFQATT, CDR2 SNEGSKA (reference sequence). This CDR3 reads CSARDRETGANVLTF. The CDR3 DNA sequence: TGCAGTGCTAGAGATAGGGAAACTGGGGCCAACGTCCTGACTTTC.

V and J are TRBV28 and TRBJ2-1, with 10 bases fitting TRBD2. CDR1 is MDHEN, CDR2 SYDVKM, per germline. This CDR3 comprises 16 residues. The trim removed 5 bases at V and 3 bases at J, leaving 7 bases unmatched. In nucleotides, the CDR3 is TGTGCCAGCAGTCCCAGACTAGCGGGCGACTACAATGAGCAGTTCTTC. Translated, it gives CASSPRLAGDYNEQFF.

This clonotype came up once. The chain has TRBV4-1 and TRBJ1-5; D is unclear. CDR3 length: 17 residues. Per germline, CDR1 MGHRA and CDR2 YSYEKL. Trimming shortened V by 4 bases and J by 6 bases, and 22 bases separated the two germline ends. The chain's CDR3 is CASSPSGGRPTGQPQHF. CDR3 coding DNA: TGCGCCAGCAGCCCGAGCGGCGGACGTCCAACTGGTCAGCCCCAGCATTTT.

This clonotype was seen at least ten times. This rearrangement joins TRBV28 to TRBJ2-7; 11 bases are a match to TRBD1. The V and J ends lost 5 bases and 7 bases, in that order; junction bases with no gene match: 7. From germline, CDR1 is MDHEN and CDR2 SYDVKM. The CDR3 runs to 14 residues. As DNA, the CDR3 is TGTGCCAGCAGTCTGGACAGGGGGCGCAGTGAGCAGTACTTC. Its translation is CASSLDRGRSEQYF.

Worth noting for this clonotype: At one boundary the junction diverges from the germline segment, which might be a read error. The chain is built from TRBV27 and TRBJ2-7; D is perhaps TRBD1 or TRBD2 (5 bases each). The CDR3 runs to 15 residues. Germline lookup yields CDR1 MNHEY and CDR2 SMNVEV (reference sequence). The CDR3 DNA sequence: TGTGCCAGCAGTGTCACCGGGGCCGACTCCGACGAGCAGGACTTC. It is translated as CASSVTGADSDEQDF.

To note about this clonotype: Since a much larger clone is just one base distant, this may be a read error. This chain links TRBV6-6 with TRBJ2-3; D uncertain. The CDR3 consists of 17 residues. V was trimmed by 4 bases and J by 3 bases, leaving 20 bases between them. Per the germline V gene, CDR1 is MNHNY and CDR2 is SVGAGI (reference sequence). The CDR3: CASSSNSEVLGTDTQYF. CDR3 coding DNA: TGTGCCAGCAGTTCCAACTCAGAGGTATTGGGTACAGATACGCAGTATTTT.

This clonotype showed up just a few times. The chain employs TRBV19 and TRBJ1-5; 9 bases are a match to TRBD1. This CDR3 has 13 amino acids. CDR1 and CDR2 from the germline V gene are LNHDA and SQIVND (reference sequence). V trimming: 9 bases; J trimming: 7 bases; junction bases outside the gene matches: 7. CDR3 sequence (DNA): TGTGCCAGCACACAGGGGGCTTGGCAGCCCCAGCATTTT. It is translated as CASTQGAWQPQHF.

Turning to this clonotype: A much more abundant neighbour one base away suggests this may be a read error. This chain connects TRBV4-2 to TRBJ1-1; 8 bases map to TRBD1. Germline CDR1 LGHNA, CDR2 YNFKEQ. The CDR3 runs to 15 residues. The CDR3 here is CASSQGTGMNTEAVF. The CDR3 nucleotides read TGTGCCAGCAGCCAAGGGACAGGGATGAACACTGAAGCTGTCTTT.

A word on this clonotype: At one of its ends the junction is not consistent with the germline gene, which may arise from a read error. The chain links TRBV27 to TRBJ2-3; no definite D call. CDR1 is MNHEY, CDR2 SMNVEV, per germline (reference sequence). CDR3 length: 15 residues. The CDR3 sequence is CARSPPGRVPATQSF. The DNA of the CDR3 is TGTGCCCGCAGCCCTCCCGGCCGCGTCCCCGCTACGCAGTCTTTT.

The chain employs TRBV28 and TRBJ2-7; 9 bases match TRBD1. This CDR3 spans 15 amino acids. After removal of 8 bases from V and 3 bases from J, the junction contained 11 bases not matched to a gene. Germline CDR1 reads MDHEN; CDR2 reads SYDVKM. CDR3 in amino acids: CASLGTGTGFYEQYF. DNA for the CDR3: TGTGCCAGCCTAGGAACCGGGACAGGGTTCTACGAGCAGTACTTC. Supplemented by reference TRBV28 and TRBJ2-7, the full variable domain reads DVKVTQSSRYLVKRTGEKVFLECVQDMDHENMFWYRQDPGLGLRLIYFSYDVKMKEKGDIPEGYSVSREKKERFSLILESASTNQTSMYLCASLGTGTGFYEQYFGPGTRLTVT.

The rearrangement uses TRBV19 and TRBJ2-1; no clear D. The germline V gene has CDR1 LNHDA and CDR2 SQIVND (reference sequence). Trimming pared 3 bases from V and 0 bases from J, leaving 12 bases between. This CDR3 contains 16 residues. Here the CDR3 reads CASSILRQSSYNEQFF. In nucleotides, the CDR3 is TGTGCCAGTAGTATTCTTAGGCAGAGCTCCTACAATGAGCAGTTCTTC.

The table lists this clonotype with many counts. This rearrangement joins TRBV4-2 to TRBJ2-7; D is unresolved. The CDR3 runs to 15 residues. Germline CDR1 reads LGHNA; CDR2 reads YNFKEQ. V was shortened by 0 bases and J by 3 bases, with 12 bases between the two germline ends. CDR3 DNA: TGTGCCAGCAGCCAAGATAAGGCGCTTTACTACGAGCAGTACTTC. Its protein is CASSQDKALYYEQYF.

This clonotype was observed a handful of times. This sequence may be a read error, since a much larger clone differs from it by one base. The chain recombines TRBV7-8 with TRBJ2-3; D is unclear. Germline CDR1 reads SGHVS; CDR2 reads FQNEAQ. CDR3 length: 14 amino acids. The CDR3 DNA sequence: TGTGCCAGCGGCTTCCCAGTAGGGACAGATACGCAGTATTTT. Its translation: CASGFPVGTDTQYF.

The table lists this clonotype with many counts. The conserved closing phenylalanine or tryptophan is absent in this CDR3, likely reflecting a read error. The chain recombines TRBV5-1 with TRBJ1-4; D gene ambiguous. This CDR3 is built from 15 residues. Looked up from germline, CDR1 is SGHRS and CDR2 is YFSETQ. V was trimmed by 4 bases and J by 4 bases, leaving 14 bases between them. The CDR3 is CASSLVGGVNEKLFC. In DNA form, the CDR3 reads TGCGCCAGCAGCCTGGTAGGCGGAGTTAATGAAAAACTGTTTTGT.

This clonotype was detected only a few times. The rearrangement uses TRBV7-2 and TRBJ2-1; 9 bases map to TRBD1. After removal of 7 bases from V and 3 bases from J, the junction contained 7 bases not matched to a gene. Germline V gene data show CDR1 as SGHTA and CDR2 as FQGNSA. This CDR3 comprises 15 residues. The CDR3 DNA reads TGTGCCAGCAACACACCGGGACAGGGCTACAATGAGCAGTTCTTC. Translation gives CASNTPGQGYNEQFF.

This clonotype has a count of ten or more. The chain uses TRBV7-9 and TRBJ2-3; weak D call: TRBD1 (5 bases). The V gene's germline CDR1 is SEHNR and CDR2 FQNEAQ (reference sequence). This CDR3 comprises 16 residues. The germline V and J ends were trimmed by 5 bases and 4 bases, with 19 bases remaining between them. The CDR3 region is CASSPRLGEGADTQYF. CDR3 coding DNA: TGTGCCAGCAGCCCACGGTTAGGGGAAGGAGCAGATACGCAGTATTTT.

A note on this clonotype: Possible read error: a much larger clone is one base away. The chain combines TRBV27 with TRBJ2-7, with D unresolved. The ends were cut back, 5 bases at V and 3 bases at J, with 17 bases in the middle. CDR1 is MNHEY and CDR2 is SMNVEV in the germline V gene (reference sequence). The CDR3 has 15 amino acids. DNA of the CDR3: TGTGCCAGCAGTCTCGAGTGGGGATTCAGCTACGAGCAGTACTTC. This codes for CASSLEWGFSYEQYF.

This clonotype came up a few times. This chain links TRBV5-4 with TRBJ1-1; possible D gene TRBD1, 5 bases. This CDR3 comprises 15 residues. Germline V gene lookup returns CDR1 SGHNT and CDR2 YYREEE (reference sequence). V was cut by 4 bases and J by 2 bases, with 15 bases left in between. CDR3 bases: TGTGCCAGCAGCAAAACGCAGGGACTCAACACTGAAGCTTTCTTT. Protein product: CASSKTQGLNTEAFF.

In its sample, this clonotype was seen many times. Germline is not matched at one junction end, which may reflect a read error. The chain combines TRBV5-3 with TRBJ2-7; 8 positions agree with TRBD2. TRBV5-3 is classed as an ORF, of uncertain function. The CDR3 is 16 residues long. CDR3 protein: CASSLPSGYLSYEQYF. In nucleotides, the CDR3 is TGTGCCAGCAGCTTGCCTAGCGGGTACCTCTCCTACGAGCAGTACTTC.

V and J are TRBV7-9 and TRBJ1-5, with D perhaps matching TRBD1 (5 bases). The CDR3 is made up of 17 amino acids. Per the germline V gene, CDR1 is SEHNR and CDR2 is FQNEAQ (reference sequence). The V end lost 2 bases, the J end lost 0 bases, and 14 bases lay between the germline ends. The CDR3 loop is CASSLSLGPYSNQPQHF. CDR3 in DNA: TGTGCCAGCAGCTTATCTCTGGGACCGTATAGCAATCAGCCCCAGCATTTT.